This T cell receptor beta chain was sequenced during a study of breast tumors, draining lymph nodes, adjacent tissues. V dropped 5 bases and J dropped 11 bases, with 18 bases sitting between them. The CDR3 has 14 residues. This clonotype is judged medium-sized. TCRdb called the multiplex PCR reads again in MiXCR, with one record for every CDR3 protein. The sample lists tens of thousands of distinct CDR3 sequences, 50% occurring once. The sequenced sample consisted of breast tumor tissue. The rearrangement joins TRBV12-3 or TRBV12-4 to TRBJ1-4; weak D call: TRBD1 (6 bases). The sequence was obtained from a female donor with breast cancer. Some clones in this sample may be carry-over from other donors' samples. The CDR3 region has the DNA TGTGCCAGCAGTGGCAGAGGGGGGGGGATGAAACTGTTTTTT. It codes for CASSGRGGGMKLFF.